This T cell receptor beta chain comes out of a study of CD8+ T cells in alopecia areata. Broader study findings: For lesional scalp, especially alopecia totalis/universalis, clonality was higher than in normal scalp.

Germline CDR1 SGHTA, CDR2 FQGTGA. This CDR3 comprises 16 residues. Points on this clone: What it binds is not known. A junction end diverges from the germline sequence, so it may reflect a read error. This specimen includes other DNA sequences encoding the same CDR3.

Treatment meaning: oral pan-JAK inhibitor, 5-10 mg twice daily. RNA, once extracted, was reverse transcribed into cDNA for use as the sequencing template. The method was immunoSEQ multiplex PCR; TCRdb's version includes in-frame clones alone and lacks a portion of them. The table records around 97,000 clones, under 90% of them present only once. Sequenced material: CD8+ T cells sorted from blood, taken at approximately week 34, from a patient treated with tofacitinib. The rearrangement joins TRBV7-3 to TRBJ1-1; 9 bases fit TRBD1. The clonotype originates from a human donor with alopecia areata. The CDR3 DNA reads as TGCGCCAGCAGCCTTTCAGTCCGGGACAGGGAAACTGAAGCTTTCTTT. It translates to CASSLSVRDRETEAFF.